This T cell receptor beta chain was observed in a study of tumor-infiltrating lymphocytes in primary liver carcinoma. General study points: Tumor-adjacent and tumor-blood pairs displayed less overlap than did pairs of tumor regions.

With around 520 ng total RNA as template and a constant-region primer, TCR beta cDNA was made. Libraries for TCR beta were built through three nested multiplex PCR rounds, which together made up a slightly modified ARM-PCR procedure. The first two PCR rounds, approximately 11 cycles each, used TRBV1-TRBV30 forward primers and a C-beta reverse primer. TCRdb redid the calling of the multiplex PCR reads with MiXCR, one entry per CDR3 protein. Of 100,000 to 150,000 distinct CDR3 sequences in the sample, roughly three fifths were seen once. Co-extracted RNA and DNA came from around 20-30 mg of unsorted bulk tissue. Each participant had primary liver carcinoma, and surgical resection was the treatment. Sampling was performed at five separate regions of each tumor. Note on this clonotype: Its matching antigen is unknown.

Germline V lookup: CDR1 MNHEY, CDR2 SVGAGI. This CDR3 has 15 residues. This TCR derives from a woman in her fifties or sixties with primary liver carcinoma and hepatitis B virus infection. The specimen sequenced was liver tumor tissue from sampling region 3. Subset defined: tumor region T3, left-lateral pole. The V and J genes are TRBV6-5 and TRBJ2-7, with TRBD2 identical over 9 bases. The last part of the DNA fits TRBJ2-1 better; the J call may be wrong. The CDR3 nucleotides are TGTGCCAGCAACGCGACGGCGGGAGGGTACTACGAGCAGTTCTTC. This sequence encodes CASNATAGGYYEQFF.